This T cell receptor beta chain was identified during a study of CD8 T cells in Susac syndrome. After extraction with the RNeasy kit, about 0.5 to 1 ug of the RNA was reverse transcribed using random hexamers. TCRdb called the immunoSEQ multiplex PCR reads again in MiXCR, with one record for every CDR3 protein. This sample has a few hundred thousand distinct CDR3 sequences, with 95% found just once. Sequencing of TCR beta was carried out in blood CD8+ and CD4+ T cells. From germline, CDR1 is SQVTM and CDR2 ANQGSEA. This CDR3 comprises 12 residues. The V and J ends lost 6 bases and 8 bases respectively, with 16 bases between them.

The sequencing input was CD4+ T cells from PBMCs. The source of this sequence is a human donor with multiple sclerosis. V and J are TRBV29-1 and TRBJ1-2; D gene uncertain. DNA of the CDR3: TGCAGCGTGAGGGTGGCACCTGGCGGCTACACCTTC. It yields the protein CSVRVAPGGYTF.